A single sample gave rise to the 26 T cell receptor beta chains below, sequenced in a study of CD8 T cells in ankylosing spondylitis. Broader study findings: Seven to nine highly homologous variants made up a TCR beta motif that seemed to typify ankylosing spondylitis blood.

TCRdb independently ran MiXCR on the 5' RACE reads; one entry per CDR3 protein. The sample includes about 510,000 distinct CDR3 sequences, roughly 5.2% of them seen just once. No antigen has been assigned to these receptors. The sample was blood, either unsorted or a sorted T cell fraction (not recorded which). The source of these receptors is a male donor with ankylosing spondylitis.

This clonotype showed up just a few times. This sequence joins TRBV20-1 and TRBJ2-1; no clear D. This CDR3 has 11 residues. Per the germline V gene, CDR1 is DFQATT and CDR2 is SNEGSKA (reference sequence). The V end lost 2 bases, the J end lost 10 bases, and 9 bases lay between the germline ends. Here the CDR3 DNA reads TGCAGTGCTAGAAGTGGAAGGGAGCAGTTCTTC. Residues: CSARSGREQFF.

A few counts support this clonotype. The V and J genes are TRBV24-1 and TRBJ2-5; tentatively, D is TRBD1 or TRBD2 (5 bases each). Trimming shortened V by 2 bases and J by 4 bases, and 13 bases separated the two germline ends. CDR3 length: 15 amino acids. The V gene's germline CDR1 is KGHDR and CDR2 SFDVKD. The CDR3 DNA sequence: TGTGCCACCAGTGATTGGGGCAGCGGAGGAGAGACCCAGTACTTC. Translating it yields CATSDWGSGGETQYF.

This clonotype was recorded many times. The J gene is TRBJ1-2, the V gene TRBV28, with D possibly matching TRBD1 (6 bases). The germline V gene has CDR1 MDHEN and CDR2 SYDVKM. The CDR3 contains 15 residues. V was clipped by 5 bases and J by 8 bases, with 21 bases between them. The CDR3 sequence: CASSPATGPGRGYTF. CDR3 DNA sequence: TGTGCCAGCAGTCCCGCGACAGGCCCGGGCCGGGGCTACACCTTC.

This clonotype was counted at least ten times. J is TRBJ2-4 and V is TRBV20-1; the match to TRBD1 covers 10 bases. The germline V gene has CDR1 DFQATT and CDR2 SNEGSKA (reference sequence). The CDR3 runs 13 residues. The trim removed 6 bases at V and 6 bases at J, leaving 5 bases unmatched. CDR3 region: CSAGDRGRNIQYF. CDR3 coding DNA: TGCAGTGCGGGGGACAGGGGCAGAAACATTCAGTACTTC.

This clonotype was observed many times. The genes are TRBV6-1 and TRBJ2-3, with TRBD2 matching 7 bases. The CDR3 is 14 amino acids. Per the germline V gene, CDR1 is MNHNS and CDR2 is SASEGT. Trimming removed 8 bases from V and 6 bases from J; junction bases left unmatched: 11. The CDR3 here is CASSQRGGVDTQYF. CDR3 DNA sequence: TGTGCCAGCTCCCAGCGTGGGGGGGTCGATACGCAGTATTTT.

At least ten counts were recorded for this clonotype. The chain recombines TRBV28 with TRBJ1-2, with TRBD1 identical over 7 bases. The CDR3 has 13 amino acids. Germline CDR1 reads MDHEN; CDR2 reads SYDVKM. The ends lost 6 bases at V and 6 bases at J; junction bases unmatched: 7. CDR3 region: CASRRQGLDGYTF. The CDR3 DNA follows: TGTGCCAGCAGGCGACAGGGATTGGATGGCTACACCTTC.

This clonotype was seen a handful of times. One junction end disagrees with the germline gene, perhaps due to a read error. The chain recombines TRBV6-2 or TRBV6-3 with TRBJ2-2, with D possibly matching TRBD2 (6 bases). Germline assignment: CDR1 MNHEY and CDR2 SVGEGT. This CDR3 comprises 14 residues. The CDR3 here is CASEDGGNPGELFF. CDR3 nucleotide sequence: TGTGCCAGCGAGGATGGAGGGAACCCCGGGGAGCTGTTTTTT.

This clonotype has a count of ten or more. J is TRBJ1-2 and V is TRBV4-3, with D perhaps TRBD1 (6 bases). From germline, CDR1 is LGHNA and CDR2 YSLEER. The V end was cut by 2 bases, the J end by 3 bases, with 13 bases between. This CDR3 is 15 amino acids long. The CDR3 region is CASSQPGQGDYGYTF. Here the CDR3 DNA reads TGCGCCAGCAGCCAACCGGGACAAGGGGACTATGGCTACACCTTC.

This clonotype was detected many times. The V and J genes are TRBV29-1 and TRBJ2-1; D possibly corresponds to TRBD1 (5 bases). Germline loops: CDR1 SQVTM, CDR2 ANQGSEA. The CDR3 totals 13 residues. Trimming cost V 5 bases and J 8 bases, with 16 bases left between them. CDR3 nucleotide sequence: TGCAGCGTTAAAAGGGGATTTGTCGATGAGCAGTTCTTC. Translating it yields CSVKRGFVDEQFF.

This clonotype was detected many times. The chain employs TRBV4-3 and TRBJ1-2; no clear D. This CDR3 is 15 amino acids long. The V gene lost 2 bases and the J gene lost 3 bases, with 13 bases spanning the gap. Germline assignment: CDR1 LGHNA and CDR2 YSLEER. Written as DNA, the CDR3 is TGCGCCAGCAGCCAAACATACCGGGCCTACTATGGCTACACCTTC. Amino acid sequence: CASSQTYRAYYGYTF.

This clonotype has at least ten counts. The genes are TRBV5-1 and TRBJ2-6; the match to TRBD1 covers 10 bases. CDR1 is SGHRS and CDR2 is YFSETQ in the germline V gene. V was pared by 7 bases and J by 2 bases, with 3 bases of the junction left unmatched. The CDR3 totals 15 residues. The CDR3 bases are TGCGCCAGCGGACAGGGGGGGGCTGGGGCCAACGTCCTGACTTTC. Translation: CASGQGGAGANVLTF. The full variable domain, with the rest looked up from reference TRBV5-1 and TRBJ2-6, is KAGVTQTPRYLIKTRGQQVTLSCSPISGHRSVSWYQQTPGQGLQFLFEYFSETQRNKGNFPGRFSGRQFSNSRSEMNVSTLELGDSALYLCASGQGGAGANVLTFGAGSRLTVL.

This clonotype has a count of ten or more. The chain couples TRBV29-1 to TRBJ2-3; 8 bases map to TRBD1. The V and J ends lost 7 bases and 0 bases, in that order; junction bases with no gene match: 9. This CDR3 is 15 amino acids long. The germline V gene encodes CDR1 SQVTM and CDR2 ANQGSEA. CDR3 bases: TGCAGCGCGGTGAAAACAGGGGGGAGCACAGATACGCAGTATTTT. It encodes CSAVKTGGSTDTQYF.

This clonotype turned up a few times. This rearrangement joins TRBV29-1 to TRBJ2-7; tentatively, D is TRBD2 (5 bases). The CDR3 runs to 12 residues. The ends were cut back, 4 bases at V and 0 bases at J, with 7 bases in the middle. Germline-derived CDR1 and CDR2 are SQVTM and ANQGSEA. This chain's CDR3 is CSVVASSYEQYF. The CDR3 DNA reads as TGCAGCGTTGTAGCGAGCTCCTACGAGCAGTACTTC.

This clonotype was found many times. The chain carries TRBV4-3 and TRBJ1-5; no clear D. With 4 bases removed from V and 3 bases from J, the gap between germline ends came to 7 bases. This CDR3 is built from 13 residues. Germline V gene lookup returns CDR1 LGHNA and CDR2 YSLEER. DNA of the CDR3: TGCGCCAGCAGCCGTGTGCTCAATCAGCCCCAGCATTTT. It encodes CASSRVLNQPQHF.

This clonotype was counted ten times or more. The rearrangement joins TRBV20-1 to TRBJ1-4, with a possible D match to TRBD1 (6 bases). CDR3 length: 12 residues. The germline V gene encodes CDR1 DFQATT and CDR2 SNEGSKA (reference sequence). Trimming removed 6 bases from V and 4 bases from J, with 9 bases in between. CDR3: CSAEDSNEKLFF. Here the CDR3 DNA reads TGCAGTGCAGAGGACAGTAATGAAAAACTGTTTTTT.

In this sample, this clonotype turned up many times. This rearrangement joins TRBV5-1 to TRBJ1-2; 7 nucleotides align to TRBD1. The junction had 6 bases not matched to a gene; V was cut back by 0 bases and J by 4 bases. Per the germline V gene, CDR1 is SGHRS and CDR2 is YFSETQ. This CDR3 region has 15 residues. In DNA form, the CDR3 reads TGCGCCAGCAGCTTGGTAACAGGGGCGTCCTATGGCTACACCTTC. Residues: CASSLVTGASYGYTF.

This clonotype was observed many times. V gene TRBV11-1 combines with J gene TRBJ2-7; 8 bases match TRBD2. The V gene end was trimmed by 5 bases and the J gene end by 0 bases; junction bases not matched to a gene: 18. The CDR3 runs to 19 residues. Germline assignment: CDR1 SGHAT and CDR2 FQDESV (reference sequence). CDR3 residues: CASSTPRGGKGESSYEQYF. For the CDR3, the DNA is TGTGCCAGCAGCACACCACGGGGGGGCAAGGGGGAAAGCTCCTACGAGCAGTACTTC.

The chain uses TRBV20-1 and TRBJ2-5, with 13 bases matching TRBD2. From germline, CDR1 is DFQATT and CDR2 SNEGSKA (reference sequence). J was trimmed by 1 base and V by 5 bases; bases with no gene match: 4. This CDR3 is built from 15 residues. CDR3 DNA sequence: TGCAGTGCTGTAGGACTAGCGGGGGTCCAAGAGACCCAGTACTTC. Protein: CSAVGLAGVQETQYF.

This clonotype was counted at least ten times. This chain links TRBV5-6 with TRBJ2-7; 12 bases match TRBD1. The CDR3 sequence is 18 residues long. CDR1 is SGHDT and CDR2 is YYEEEE in the germline V gene. V shed 1 base, J shed 7 bases, and the junction held 15 bases outside the gene matches. Here the CDR3 reads CASSLFSPRDRGRGEQYF. The CDR3 nucleotides are TGTGCCAGCAGCTTGTTCTCACCGCGGGACAGGGGGCGCGGTGAGCAGTACTTC.

With respect to this clonotype: One base away lies a much larger clone, so this may be a sequencing read error. The V gene is TRBV7-6, the J gene TRBJ2-1; TRBD2 agrees at 8 bases. Germline V gives CDR1 SGHVS, CDR2 FNYEAQ. The CDR3 spans 17 residues. CDR3 in DNA: TGTGCCTGCAGCTTAGGGGTAGCGGGAAGCTCCTACAATGAGCAGTTCTTC. Encoded protein: CACSLGVAGSSYNEQFF.

The sample holds many counts of this clonotype. The J gene is TRBJ2-7, the V gene TRBV20-1, with 8 positions matching TRBD1. The CDR3 length is 14 residues. Germline V gene sequence: CDR1 DFQATT, CDR2 SNEGSKA (reference sequence). V lost 5 bases to trimming and J lost 5 bases; unmatched junction nucleotides: 11. CDR3 coding DNA: TGCAGTGCTGTTCAGGACAGGGACAATAACGAGCAGTACTTC. It encodes CSAVQDRDNNEQYF.

This clonotype was seen repeatedly, ten times or more. The rearrangement uses TRBV5-4 and TRBJ1-3; D remains ambiguous. V lost 0 bases to trimming and J lost 0 bases, with 22 bases between them. Germline V lookup: CDR1 SGHNT, CDR2 YYREEE (reference sequence). This CDR3 has 20 amino acids. The CDR3 DNA sequence: TGTGCCAGCAGCTTGGTCGGTAAAACAGACTTATTTTCCTCTGGAAACACCATATATTTT. Its translation: CASSLVGKTDLFSSGNTIYF.

At least ten counts were recorded for this clonotype. This chain connects TRBV7-9 to TRBJ1-1, with D tentatively TRBD1 (6 bases). The germline V and J ends were trimmed by 5 bases and 6 bases, with 10 bases remaining between them. The germline V gene has CDR1 SEHNR and CDR2 FQNEAQ (reference sequence). The CDR3 covers 12 residues. This CDR3 is CASSIRGPEAFF. CDR3 bases: TGTGCCAGCAGCATCAGGGGCCCTGAAGCTTTCTTT.

In its sample, this clonotype was seen many times. The chain joins TRBV6-1 to TRBJ2-2, with D possibly being TRBD1 (5 bases). Trimming removed 7 bases from V and 7 bases from J, with 13 bases in between. The CDR3 runs 13 residues. The germline V gene encodes CDR1 MNHNS and CDR2 SASEGT. The DNA of the CDR3 is TGTGCCAGCACGCTCAGGGTGGGCGGGGAGCTGTTTTTT. Protein product: CASTLRVGGELFF.

The chain couples TRBV20-1 to TRBJ2-4, with D possibly TRBD2 on 6 matching bases. The V end lost 0 bases, the J end lost 3 bases, and 18 bases lay between the germline ends. Germline V gene sequence: CDR1 DFQATT, CDR2 SNEGSKA (reference sequence). This CDR3 contains 17 residues. In DNA, the CDR3 is TGCAGTGCTAGAGATTTCCTGGAGGGGCGTTTCAAAAACATTCAGTACTTC. It encodes CSARDFLEGRFKNIQYF.

This clonotype was counted many times. Compared with germline, one end of the junction differs, possibly owing to a read error. V and J are TRBV7-7 and TRBJ2-2; D gene unclear. The CDR3 has 13 residues. Germline V gives CDR1 SSHAT, CDR2 FNYEAQ (reference sequence). The CDR3: CASSSDGGGELFF. Here the CDR3 DNA reads TGTGCTAGCAGCTCCGATGGTGGGGGGGAGCTGTTTTTT.